This T cell receptor beta chain stems from a study of T cell repertoires in cytomegalovirus infection. Study at large: It can be stated that public TCR beta signatures indicated CMV infection as well as a matching HLA type.

J lost 2 bases, V lost 5 bases, and 12 bases had no gene match. Germline V gives CDR1 DFQATT, CDR2 SNEGSKA (reference sequence). The CDR3 length is 17 residues. This clonotype was counted between two and nine times. Its antigen remains unidentified. TCRdb passed the reads through MiXCR, listing each CDR3 protein once. The sample lists roughly 320,000 distinct CDR3 sequences, about a tenth occurring once. The study's findings and limits: People with CMV and the relevant HLA were identified by cumulative public TCR beta family frequency. The study found HLA-C-restricted CMV-specific TCR beta clonotypes dominating the ex vivo response.

This receptor was obtained from a human donor in good health (CMV status not recorded). Some clones in this sample may be carry-over from other donors' samples. The chain is built from TRBV20-1 and TRBJ1-4, with 9 bases lining up with TRBD1. The sample taken for sequencing was PBMCs. Here the CDR3 DNA reads TGCAGTGCTGATACCGGGACAGGGTTGATGACTAATGAAAAACTGTTTTTT. Protein sequence: CSADTGTGLMTNEKLFF.